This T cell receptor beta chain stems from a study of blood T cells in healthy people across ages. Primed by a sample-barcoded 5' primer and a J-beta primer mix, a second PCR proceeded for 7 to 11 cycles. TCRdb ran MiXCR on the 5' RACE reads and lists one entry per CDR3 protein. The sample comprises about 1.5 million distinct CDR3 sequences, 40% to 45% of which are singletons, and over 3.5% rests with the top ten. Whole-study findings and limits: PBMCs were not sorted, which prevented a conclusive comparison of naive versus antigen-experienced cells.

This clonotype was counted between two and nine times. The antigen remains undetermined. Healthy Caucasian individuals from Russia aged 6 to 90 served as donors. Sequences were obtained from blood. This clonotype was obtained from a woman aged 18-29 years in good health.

CDR3 nucleotides: TGCGCCAGCAGTCCGGGACAGGGGACTATTGAAGCTTTCTTT. It specifies CASSPGQGTIEAFF. V gene TRBV5-1 combines with J gene TRBJ1-1, with 10 bases lining up with TRBD1. The CDR3 totals 14 residues. In germline, CDR1 is SGHRS, CDR2 YFSETQ. V lost 5 bases and J lost 7; bases outside the gene matches: 8.